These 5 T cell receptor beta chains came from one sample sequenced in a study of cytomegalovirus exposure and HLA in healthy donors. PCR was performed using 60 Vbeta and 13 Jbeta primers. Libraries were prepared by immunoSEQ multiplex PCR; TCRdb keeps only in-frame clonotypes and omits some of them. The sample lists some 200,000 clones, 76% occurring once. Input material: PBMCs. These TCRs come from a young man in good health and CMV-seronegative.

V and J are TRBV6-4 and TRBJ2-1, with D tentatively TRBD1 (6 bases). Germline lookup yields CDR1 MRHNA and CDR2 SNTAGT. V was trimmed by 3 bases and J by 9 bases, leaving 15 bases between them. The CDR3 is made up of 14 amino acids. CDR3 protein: CASSERIQGSEQFF. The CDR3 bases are TGTGCCAGCAGTGAAAGAATACAGGGAAGTGAGCAGTTCTTC.

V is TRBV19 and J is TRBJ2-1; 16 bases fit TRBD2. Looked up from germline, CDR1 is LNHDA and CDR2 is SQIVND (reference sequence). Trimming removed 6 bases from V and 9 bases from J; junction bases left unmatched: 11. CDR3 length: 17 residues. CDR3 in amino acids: CASSHLGLAGGPTEQFF. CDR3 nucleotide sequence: TGTGCCAGTAGCCACTTGGGACTAGCGGGAGGGCCGACTGAGCAGTTCTTC.

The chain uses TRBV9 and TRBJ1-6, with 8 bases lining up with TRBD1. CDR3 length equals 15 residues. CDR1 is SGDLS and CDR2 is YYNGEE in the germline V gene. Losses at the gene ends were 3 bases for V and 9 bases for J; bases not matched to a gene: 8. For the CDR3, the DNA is TGTGCCAGCAGCGGGACAGGGACGACGGGTTCACCCCTCCACTTT. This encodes CASSGTGTTGSPLHF.

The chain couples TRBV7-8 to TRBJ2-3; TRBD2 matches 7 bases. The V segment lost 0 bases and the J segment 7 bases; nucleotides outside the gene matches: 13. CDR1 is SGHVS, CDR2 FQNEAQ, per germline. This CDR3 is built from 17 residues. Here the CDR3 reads CASSLAILANTFHTQYF. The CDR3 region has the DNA TGTGCCAGCAGCTTAGCTATACTAGCGAACACGTTTCATACGCAGTATTTT.

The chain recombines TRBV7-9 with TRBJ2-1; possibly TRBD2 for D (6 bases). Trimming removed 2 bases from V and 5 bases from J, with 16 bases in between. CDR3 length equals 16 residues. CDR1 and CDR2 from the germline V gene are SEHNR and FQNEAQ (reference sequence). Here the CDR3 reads CASSLSPHGSNNEQFF. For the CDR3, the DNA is TGTGCCAGCAGCTTATCCCCCCACGGGAGCAACAATGAGCAGTTCTTC.